This T cell receptor (beta chain) was sequenced for a study of CD8 T cells in ankylosing spondylitis. TCRdb re-called the 5' RACE reads with MiXCR, one entry per CDR3 protein. The profile shows 150,000 to 200,000 distinct CDR3 sequences, around a tenth of them singletons. The V gene's germline CDR1 is SGHRS and CDR2 YFSETQ. V was trimmed by 4 bases and J by 6 bases, leaving 18 bases between them. CDR3 size: 15 residues. This rearrangement joins TRBV5-1 to TRBJ2-3; D is uncertain. Sequencing was performed on blood, either unsorted or a sorted T cell fraction (not recorded which). The sequence came from a male donor with ankylosing spondylitis or in good health (not recorded which). DNA of the CDR3: TGCGCCAGCAGCCCGAACCTTGGACCGCAGGATACGCAGTATTTT. This translates into CASSPNLGPQDTQYF.